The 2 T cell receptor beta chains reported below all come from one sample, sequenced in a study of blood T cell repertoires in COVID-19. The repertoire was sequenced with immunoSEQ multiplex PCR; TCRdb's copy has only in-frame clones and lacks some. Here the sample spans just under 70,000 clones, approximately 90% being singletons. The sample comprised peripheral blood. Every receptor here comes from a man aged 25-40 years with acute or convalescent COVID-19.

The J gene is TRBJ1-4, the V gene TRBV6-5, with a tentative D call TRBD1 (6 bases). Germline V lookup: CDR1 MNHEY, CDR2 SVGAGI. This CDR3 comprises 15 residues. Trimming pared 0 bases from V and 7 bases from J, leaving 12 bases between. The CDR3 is CASSYSRRGGEKLFF. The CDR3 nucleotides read TGTGCCAGCAGTTACTCGAGAAGGGGGGGTGAAAAACTGTTTTTT.

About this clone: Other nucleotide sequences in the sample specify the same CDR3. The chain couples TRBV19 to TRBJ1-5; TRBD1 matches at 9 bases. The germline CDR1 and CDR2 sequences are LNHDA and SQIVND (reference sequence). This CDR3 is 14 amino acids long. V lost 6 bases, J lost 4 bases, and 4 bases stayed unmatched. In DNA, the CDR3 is TGTGCCAGTAGCCGGGACAGGGCAAATCAGCCCCAGCATTTT. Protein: CASSRDRANQPQHF.